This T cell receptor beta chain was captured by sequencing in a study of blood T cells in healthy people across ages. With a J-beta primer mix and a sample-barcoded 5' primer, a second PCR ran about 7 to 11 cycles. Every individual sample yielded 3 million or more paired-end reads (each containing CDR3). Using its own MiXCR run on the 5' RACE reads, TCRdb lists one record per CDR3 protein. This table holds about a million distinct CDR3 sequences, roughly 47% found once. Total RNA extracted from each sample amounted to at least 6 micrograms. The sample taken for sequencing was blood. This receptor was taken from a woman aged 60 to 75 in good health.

CDR3 in DNA: TGTGCCACCACTAGCGGGGGCAATGAGCAGTTCTTC. This translates into CATTSGGNEQFF. This chain connects TRBV10-3 to TRBJ2-1; the match to TRBD2 covers 11 bases. Trimming cost V 10 bases and J 6 bases; bases outside gene matches: 2. The CDR3 covers 12 residues. From germline, CDR1 is ENHRY and CDR2 SYGVKD.